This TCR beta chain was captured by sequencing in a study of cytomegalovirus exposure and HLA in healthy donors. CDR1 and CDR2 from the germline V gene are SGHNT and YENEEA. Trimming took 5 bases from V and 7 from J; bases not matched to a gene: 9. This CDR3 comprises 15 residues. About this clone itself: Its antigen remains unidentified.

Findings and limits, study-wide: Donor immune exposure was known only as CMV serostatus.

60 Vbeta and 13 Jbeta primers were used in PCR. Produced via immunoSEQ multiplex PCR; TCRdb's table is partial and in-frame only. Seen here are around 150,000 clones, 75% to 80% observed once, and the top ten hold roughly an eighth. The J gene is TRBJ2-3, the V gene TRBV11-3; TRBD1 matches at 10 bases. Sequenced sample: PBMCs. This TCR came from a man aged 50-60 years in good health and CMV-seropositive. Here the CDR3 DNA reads TGTGCCAGCAGCCCCCCCGGGACAGGGGAAAATACGCAGTATTTT. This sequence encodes CASSPPGTGENTQYF.